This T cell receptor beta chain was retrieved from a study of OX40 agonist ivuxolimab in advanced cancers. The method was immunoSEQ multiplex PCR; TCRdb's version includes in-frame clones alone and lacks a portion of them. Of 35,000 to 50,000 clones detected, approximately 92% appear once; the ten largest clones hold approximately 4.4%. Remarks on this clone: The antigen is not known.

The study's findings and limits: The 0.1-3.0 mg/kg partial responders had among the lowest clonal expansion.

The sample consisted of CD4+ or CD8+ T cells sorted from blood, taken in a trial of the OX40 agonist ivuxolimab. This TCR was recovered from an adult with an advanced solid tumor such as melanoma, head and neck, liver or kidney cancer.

The CDR3 spells CASSEVGGTEAFF. The CDR3 DNA reads TGTGCCAGCAGTGAAGTCGGGGGCACTGAAGCTTTCTTT. The rearrangement links TRBV6-1 to TRBJ1-1; possible D gene TRBD1, 5 bases. The CDR3 is 13 amino acids. Germline V gene lookup returns CDR1 MNHNS and CDR2 SASEGT. Trimming stripped 1 base from V and 4 bases from J, with 7 bases between.